This T cell receptor beta chain was recorded in a study of blood T cell repertoires in COVID-19. Looking at the study overall: Spain, Italy and the United States supplied samples that represented acute and convalescent COVID-19. T cells, B-cell-depleted T cells, or PBMCs provided the cDNA or gDNA that served as material.

CDR1 MDHEN and CDR2 SYDVKM come from the germline V gene. This CDR3 has 13 residues. Trimming stripped 9 bases from V and 3 bases from J, with 13 bases between. Patients of the Seattle cohort, enrolled during active infection, were followed longitudinally. In the source study's methods: Amplification of reference gene primers provided the estimated nucleated cell counts. Generated by immunoSEQ multiplex PCR, the TCRdb table keeps only in-frame clones and is missing some. The DNA gave D and trimming, while V, J and clone size come from that table. The data contain about 200,000 clones, around 80% of them singletons.

Sequencing input: peripheral blood. The chain joins TRBV28 to TRBJ2-3; D perhaps matches TRBD2 (5 bases). The sequence was collected from a woman aged 55 to 70 with COVID-19, enrolled during active disease. CDR3 sequence reads: CASGRWRTDTQYF. The CDR3 region has the DNA TGTGCCAGTGGACGGTGGAGGACAGATACGCAGTATTTT.